One and the same sample provided the 10 T cell receptor beta chains below, sequenced in a study of T cell repertoires in cytomegalovirus infection. TCRdb re-analysed the reads in MiXCR, keeping a single row per CDR3 protein. The sample lists over 150,000 distinct CDR3 sequences, approximately 14% seen once, with around 27% in the top ten. Material: PBMCs. Every receptor here comes from a human donor in good health (CMV status not recorded). Some clones in this sample may be carry-over from other donors' samples.

The rearrangement uses TRBV29-1 and TRBJ2-7; 9 positions agree with TRBD1. This CDR3 is 12 amino acids long. The germline V gene encodes CDR1 SQVTM and CDR2 ANQGSEA. The DNA for the CDR3 is TGCAGCGTTGAAGATCTTCCAGGACAGGGGTTTGTC. Translated, it gives CSVEDLPGQGFV.

This chain uses TRBV2 with TRBJ2-3; weak D call: TRBD1 (6 bases). This CDR3 has 15 residues. V lost 7 bases, J lost 1 base, and 15 bases lay in between. Germline assignment: CDR1 SNHLY and CDR2 FYNNEI. CDR3 in amino acids: CASNPGDIRTDTQYF. In nucleotides, the CDR3 is TGTGCCAGCAACCCCGGGGACATTCGCACAGATACGCAGTATTTT.

This clonotype was observed a few times. In nucleotides, the CDR3 is TGCAGTGCTACTCCCACGAGACGGGAGAACACTGAAGCTTTCTTT. Translation gives CSATPTRRENTEAFF. This chain uses TRBV20-1 with TRBJ1-1; D not resolved. The V end was cut by 4 bases, the J end by 1 base, with 16 bases between. The germline V gene has CDR1 DFQATT and CDR2 SNEGSKA (reference sequence). The CDR3 runs 15 residues.

This sequence joins TRBV20-1 and TRBJ2-1; no firm D call. Trimming took 3 bases from V and 4 from J, leaving 10 bases between them. The CDR3 consists of 13 residues. The V gene's germline CDR1 is DFQATT and CDR2 SNEGSKA (reference sequence). CDR3 coding DNA: TGCAGTGCTAGTGCTGGCCTTTACAATGAGCAGTTCTTC. Translating it yields CSASAGLYNEQFF.

The J gene is TRBJ2-5, the V gene TRBV7-3; D gene uncertain. This CDR3 has 13 residues. The V end lost 4 bases, the J end lost 5 bases, and 11 bases lay between the germline ends. The germline CDR1 and CDR2 sequences are SGHTA and FQGTGA. The CDR3: CASSSLGLETQYF. In nucleotides, the CDR3 is TGTGCCAGCAGCTCTCTCGGGTTGGAGACCCAGTACTTC.

Only one count was recorded for this clonotype. The chain carries TRBV29-1 and TRBJ2-1; D gene ambiguous. With 7 bases removed from V and 10 bases from J, the gap between germline ends came to 14 bases. In germline, CDR1 is SQVTM, CDR2 ANQGSEA. The CDR3 consists of 11 residues. The CDR3 sequence: CSAKSAREQFF. CDR3 bases: TGCAGCGCGAAGAGTGCTCGGGAGCAGTTCTTC.

V usage is TRBV6-4 and J usage is TRBJ2-1; D is unclear. CDR3 length equals 16 residues. Trimming left V 6 bases short and J 0 bases short, with 15 bases between. CDR1 is MRHNA and CDR2 is SNTAGT in the germline V gene. CDR3 DNA: TGTGCCAGCAGCGAGGTACCTAGTATCTCCTACAATGAGCAGTTCTTC. The encoded protein is CASSEVPSISYNEQFF.

This clonotype was counted only a few times. This chain connects TRBV19 to TRBJ1-1; D gene ambiguous. This CDR3 spans 11 amino acids. V was clipped by 6 bases and J by 10 bases, with 12 bases between them. Germline values: CDR1 LNHDA, CDR2 SQIVND (reference sequence). As DNA, the CDR3 is TGTGCCAGTAGCGGAAATGGTGGAGCTTTCTTT. It codes for CASSGNGGAFF.

This clonotype came up once. The CDR3 loop is CASIPTGTPGEQYF. Written as DNA, the CDR3 is TGTGCCAGCATTCCGACAGGGACGCCTGGCGAGCAGTACTTC. V is TRBV2 and J is TRBJ2-7, with 7 bases aligning to TRBD1. V lost 7 bases and J lost 6; bases outside the gene matches: 12. The CDR3 has 14 residues. Germline V gene lookup returns CDR1 SNHLY and CDR2 FYNNEI.

This clonotype was recorded many times. CDR3 sequence reads: CASSFRAETQYF. CDR3 DNA: TGTGCCAGCAGTTTTCGGGCTGAGACCCAGTACTTC. The chain joins TRBV7-2 to TRBJ2-5; the D is unclear. The CDR3 length is 12 residues. In germline, CDR1 is SGHTA, CDR2 FQGNSA. V lost 6 bases to trimming and J lost 5 bases, with 10 bases between them. Full variable domain (remainder filled in from reference TRBV7-2 and TRBJ2-5): GAGVSQSPSNKVTEKGKDVELRCDPISGHTALYWYRQSLGQGLEFLIYFQGNSAPDKSGLPSDRFSAERTGGSVSTLTIQRTQQEDSAVYLCASSFRAETQYFGPGTRLLVL.